The entry below describes one TCR beta chain. The antigen is unknown. The entry originates in a study of vaccination effects on CD4 cells after COVID-19. As for the study in general: Samples that were drawn after vaccination came a median of 72 days after the second dose. Study-level results: Clones from infection and from vaccination both contracted markedly late after vaccination.

V trimming: 1 base; J trimming: 0 bases; junction bases outside the gene matches: 0. The CDR3 has 16 amino acids. Germline assignment: CDR1 LNHDA and CDR2 SQIVND (reference sequence). ViraFEST expansion of antigen-specific CD4+ T cells with viral peptide pools preceded sequencing. CD4+ T cell isolation took place after 10 days of culture. Vaccination of participants consisted of two doses of either the BNT162b2 or mRNA-1273 vaccine. Libraries were prepared by immunoSEQ multiplex PCR; TCRdb keeps only in-frame clonotypes and omits some of them. Found here are more than 40,000 clones, 65% to 75% of them singletons; the top ten hold approximately 16%.

The V call is TRBV19, the J call TRBJ2-3; TRBD2 matches at 11 bases. This sequence originates from a human donor who received a COVID-19 vaccine. The sample consisted of CD4+ T cells from PBMCs cultured with HCoV-OC43 spike peptides, taken after COVID-19 vaccination. Subset given: HCoV-OC43 spike overlapping peptide pool stimulation. CDR3: CASSIGTSGSTDTQYF. The CDR3, as DNA: TGTGCCAGTAGTATAGGGACTAGCGGGAGCACAGATACGCAGTATTTT.